Reported below is one T cell receptor (beta chain). These data originate in a study of cytomegalovirus exposure and HLA in healthy donors. The V and J ends lost 11 bases and 4 bases respectively, with 9 bases between them. CDR1 is SGHVS and CDR2 is FQNEAQ in the germline V gene. The length of the CDR3 is 11 residues. PCR primers comprised 60 Vbeta and 13 Jbeta primers. Assay used: immunoSEQ multiplex PCR; TCRdb lists only in-frame clones, some missing. The table shows 150,000 to 200,000 clones, with around 80% occurring only once. The clonotype originates from a young woman in good health and CMV-seropositive. This chain links TRBV7-8 with TRBJ1-5; D is undetermined. Sequenced input: PBMCs. DNA for the CDR3: TGTGCCGGAGGTTTTAATCAGCCCCAGCATTTT. It specifies CAGGFNQPQHF. The entire variable domain, with the rest obtained from reference TRBV7-8 and TRBJ1-5, is as follows: GAGVSQSPRYKVAKRGQDVALRCDPISGHVSLFWYQQALGQGPEFLTYFQNEAQLDKSGLPSDRFFAERPEGSVSTLKIQRTQQEDSAVYLCAGGFNQPQHFGDGTRLSIL.